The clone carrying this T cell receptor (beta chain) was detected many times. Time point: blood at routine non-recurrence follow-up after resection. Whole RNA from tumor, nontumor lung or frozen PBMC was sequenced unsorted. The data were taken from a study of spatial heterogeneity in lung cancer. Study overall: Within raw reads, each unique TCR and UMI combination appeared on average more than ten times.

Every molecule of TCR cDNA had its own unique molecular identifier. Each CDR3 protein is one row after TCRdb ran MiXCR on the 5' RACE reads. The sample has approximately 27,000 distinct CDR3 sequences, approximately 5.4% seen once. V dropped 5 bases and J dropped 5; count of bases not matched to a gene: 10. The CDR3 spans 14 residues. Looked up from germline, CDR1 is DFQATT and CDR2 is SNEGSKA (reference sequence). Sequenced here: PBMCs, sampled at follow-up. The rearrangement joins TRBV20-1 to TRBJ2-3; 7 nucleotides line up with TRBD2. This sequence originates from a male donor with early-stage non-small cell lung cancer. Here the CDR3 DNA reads TGCAGTGCTGACAGCGGGGCCTCCCAAGATACGCAGTATTTT. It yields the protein CSADSGASQDTQYF.